The 29 T cell receptor beta chains reported below all come from one sample, sequenced in a study of regulatory T cells in long-lasting Graves disease. The time point: persistent/refractory GD, antithyroid drugs over 5 years with positive TRAb. RNA isolated from PBMCs was used to make the TCR library. CDR3-region Arm-PCR and iRepertoire HTBI primers produced the TCR beta libraries. TCRdb reprocessed the multiplex PCR reads via MiXCR and lists one record per CDR3 protein. The sample has a few hundred thousand distinct CDR3 sequences, around a quarter seen once. Sequenced material: peripheral blood mononuclear cells (PBMCs), taken when the disease was refractory, from a patient treated with antithyroid drugs. These receptors were obtained from a female donor with Graves disease.

Concerning this clonotype itself: A much larger clone lies one base from this, so it may be a read error. The V call is TRBV27, the J call TRBJ1-4; 7 nucleotides match TRBD1. From germline, CDR1 is MNHEY and CDR2 SMNVEV (reference sequence). CDR3 size: 13 residues. J gave up 6 bases and V 10 bases, and 8 bases lay outside the gene matches. CDR3 nucleotide sequence: TGTGCCAACAGGGGCGGGGGGGATGAAAAACTGTTTTTT. Translated, it gives CANRGGGDEKLFF.

This clonotype was found many times. The V and J genes are TRBV2 and TRBJ1-5; maybe TRBD1 (6 bases). The CDR3 sequence is 14 residues long. Germline V CDR1 and CDR2: SNHLY, FYNNEI. V lost 4 bases and J 2 bases, leaving 9 bases between the germline ends. The CDR3 DNA follows: TGTGCCAGCAGTGTTCCAGGGGGCAATCAGCCCCAGCATTTT. Translated, it gives CASSVPGGNQPQHF.

This clonotype was seen many times. CDR3 loop: CASRLAGEETQYF. The CDR3 region has the DNA TGTGCCAGCAGACTAGCGGGGGAAGAGACCCAGTACTTC. This chain joins TRBV7-3 and TRBJ2-5, with 11 nucleotides matching TRBD2. The germline gives CDR1 SGHTA, CDR2 FQGTGA. After removal of 6 bases from V and 3 bases from J, the junction contained 0 bases not matched to a gene. The CDR3 has 13 amino acids. The whole variable domain, remainder taken from reference TRBV7-3 and TRBJ2-5, is GAGVSQTPSNKVTEKGKYVELRCDPISGHTALYWYRQSLGQGPEFLIYFQGTGAADDSGLPNDRFFAVRPEGSVSTLKIQRTERGDSAVYLCASRLAGEETQYFGPGTRLLVL.

Many counts were recorded for this clonotype. CDR3 nucleotide sequence: TGTGCCAGCACCCTCGACAGCAACTATGGCTACACCTTC. This gives the protein CASTLDSNYGYTF. The chain links TRBV7-9 to TRBJ1-2, with D possibly matching TRBD1 (5 bases). The CDR3 is 13 residues long. The V and J ends lost 7 bases and 2 bases respectively, with 11 bases between them. Germline lookup yields CDR1 SEHNR and CDR2 FQNEAQ (reference sequence).

V gene TRBV24-1 combines with J gene TRBJ2-5, with TRBD1 matching over 7 bases. The germline CDR1 and CDR2 sequences are KGHDR and SFDVKD. J gave up 3 bases and V 2 bases, and 5 bases lay outside the gene matches. This CDR3 contains 15 residues. The CDR3 bases are TGTGCCACCAGTGATTCCGGGACAGTTAAAGAGACCCAGTACTTC. Encoded protein: CATSDSGTVKETQYF.

Remarks on this clonotype: This likely reflects a read error, since a far larger clone is one base away. The V and J genes are TRBV11-2 and TRBJ2-5, with D unclear. The germline CDR1 and CDR2 sequences are SGHAT and FQNNGV. The CDR3 consists of 14 residues. V was trimmed by 6 bases and J by 5 bases, leaving 16 bases between them. As DNA, the CDR3 is TGTGCCAGCAGTTTGGTAGTGGACCTGGAGACCCAGTACTTC. This codes for CASSLVVDLETQYF.

This chain joins TRBV4-1 and TRBJ1-5; D is possibly TRBD1 (6 bases). Germline V gene lookup returns CDR1 MGHRA and CDR2 YSYEKL. Trimming left V 3 bases short and J 0 bases short, with 12 bases between. The length of the CDR3 is 16 residues. CDR3 protein: CASSHAGDYSNQPQHF. The CDR3 DNA reads as TGCGCCAGCAGCCATGCAGGGGACTATAGCAATCAGCCCCAGCATTTT.

There are many counts of this clonotype. The chain joins TRBV11-2 to TRBJ1-2, with unresolved D. This CDR3 has 13 residues. Trimming cost V 4 bases and J 4 bases, with 10 bases left between them. Germline lookup yields CDR1 SGHAT and CDR2 FQNNGV. This CDR3 is CASSSYTIYGYTF. CDR3 DNA: TGTGCCAGCAGCTCCTACACGATCTATGGCTACACCTTC.

The chain has TRBV29-1 and TRBJ2-5; 10 nucleotides agree with TRBD1. This CDR3 region has 14 residues. Germline V gives CDR1 SQVTM, CDR2 ANQGSEA. V lost 0 bases and J lost 5; bases outside the gene matches: 3. CDR3 sequence: CSVEDGQGGETQYF. DNA for the CDR3: TGCAGCGTTGAAGATGGACAGGGGGGGGAGACCCAGTACTTC.

Only a few counts were recorded for this clonotype. V and J are TRBV10-3 and TRBJ2-6; D is possibly TRBD1 or TRBD2 (7 bases each). V lost 8 bases and J lost 1, with 18 bases in between. The germline V gene encodes CDR1 ENHRY and CDR2 SYGVKD. The CDR3 extends over 17 amino acids. The chain's CDR3 is CAIPGGASVSGANVLTF. In DNA, the CDR3 is TGTGCCATCCCAGGGGGGGCATCTGTGTCTGGGGCCAACGTCCTGACTTTC.

The chain uses TRBV5-1 and TRBJ1-2; 7 bases fit TRBD1. There are 16 residues in the CDR3. The germline CDR1 and CDR2 sequences are SGHRS and YFSETQ. V dropped 4 bases and J dropped 0; count of bases not matched to a gene: 9. The CDR3 loop is CASSPGDRDTNYGYTF. CDR3 bases: TGCGCCAGCAGCCCGGGGGACAGAGACACTAACTATGGCTACACCTTC.

The CDR3 DNA is TGTGCCACCCAGGGAGGGGGCGAAAGCTCCTACGAGCAGTACTTC. It encodes CATQGGGESSYEQYF. The J gene is TRBJ2-7, the V gene TRBV28, with D perhaps assigned TRBD1 or TRBD2 (7 bases each). V lost 10 bases to trimming and J lost 0 bases, with 19 bases between them. The CDR3 loop spans 15 amino acids. Per the germline V gene, CDR1 is MDHEN and CDR2 is SYDVKM.

This clonotype was detected only a few times. This rearrangement joins TRBV28 to TRBJ2-5, with D tentatively TRBD2 (6 bases). Trimming took 1 base from V and 5 from J, leaving 14 bases between them. CDR1 and CDR2 from the germline V gene are MDHEN and SYDVKM. The CDR3 totals 15 residues. CDR3: CASSLSPGAVETQYF. DNA of the CDR3: TGTGCCAGCAGTTTATCTCCGGGAGCGGTGGAGACCCAGTACTTC.

Remarks on this clonotype: Likely a read error: the CDR3 ends without its conserved phenylalanine or tryptophan. The rearrangement joins TRBV25-1 to TRBJ1-1; 8 nucleotides align to TRBD1. There are 14 residues in the CDR3. The V gene end was trimmed by 7 bases and the J gene end by 5 bases; junction bases not matched to a gene: 9. The germline V gene encodes CDR1 MGHDK and CDR2 SYGVNS. CDR3 region: CASTGDRMVTEAFL. CDR3 DNA sequence: TGTGCCAGCACTGGGGACAGGATGGTGACTGAAGCTTTCTTA.

V is TRBV20-1 and J is TRBJ1-1, with D unresolved. Germline CDR1 DFQATT, CDR2 SNEGSKA (reference sequence). The CDR3 extends over 13 amino acids. The V and J ends lost 6 bases and 1 base respectively, with 12 bases between them. CDR3 protein: CSAPGPTNTEAFF. The CDR3 DNA sequence: TGCAGTGCCCCCGGGCCAACGAACACTGAAGCTTTCTTT.

This clonotype was seen ten or more times. J is TRBJ2-7 and V is TRBV28; TRBD2 agrees at 13 bases. V dropped 5 bases and J dropped 1; count of bases not matched to a gene: 11. CDR1 is MDHEN and CDR2 is SYDVKM in the germline V gene. The CDR3 has 18 amino acids. Here the CDR3 reads CASSHSGTSGIWSYEQYF. CDR3 in DNA: TGTGCCAGCAGTCACTCCGGGACTAGCGGGATCTGGTCCTACGAGCAGTACTTC. The complete variable domain, with remaining parts taken from reference TRBV28 and TRBJ2-7, reads DVKVTQSSRYLVKRTGEKVFLECVQDMDHENMFWYRQDPGLGLRLIYFSYDVKMKEKGDIPEGYSVSREKKERFSLILESASTNQTSMYLCASSHSGTSGIWSYEQYFGPGTRLTVT.

This clonotype occurred many times. The V gene is TRBV25-1, the J gene TRBJ2-7; 8 nucleotides line up with TRBD1. V shed 3 bases, J shed 4 bases, and the junction held 8 bases outside the gene matches. This CDR3 is built from 15 residues. The V gene's germline CDR1 is MGHDK and CDR2 SYGVNS. For the CDR3, the DNA is TGTGCCAGCAGTGATCCTTGGACAGGGATTTACGAGCAGTACTTC. It is translated as CASSDPWTGIYEQYF.

This clonotype occurred a few times. The genes are TRBV27 and TRBJ1-2; D ambiguous. Germline V lookup: CDR1 MNHEY, CDR2 SMNVEV (reference sequence). V was shortened by 7 bases and J by 2 bases, with 14 bases between the two germline ends. The CDR3 has 14 amino acids. The CDR3 spells CASKDGGRNYGYTF. CDR3 in DNA: TGTGCCAGCAAAGACGGTGGGAGGAACTATGGCTACACCTTC.

The gene calls are TRBV18 and TRBJ2-5; D not resolved. The CDR3 runs 15 residues. Germline V gene data show CDR1 as KGHSH and CDR2 as LQKENI. V was shortened by 3 bases and J by 3 bases, with 14 bases between the two germline ends. The CDR3 nucleotides read TGTGCCAGCTCACCGAAACCTACAGCCAAAGAGACCCAGTACTTC. Translated, it gives CASSPKPTAKETQYF.

This clonotype was recorded a few times. V usage is TRBV30 and J usage is TRBJ1-2; possibly TRBD1 for D (5 bases). The V and J ends lost 5 bases and 3 bases respectively, with 19 bases between them. CDR3 length: 15 amino acids. The germline CDR1 and CDR2 sequences are GTSNPN and SVGIG (reference sequence). The CDR3 region is CAWLPYRGHDYGYTF. DNA of the CDR3: TGTGCCTGGCTCCCCTACAGAGGACATGACTATGGCTACACCTTC.

The chain has TRBV3-1 and TRBJ1-1; no clear D gene. CDR3 length: 15 residues. Per germline, CDR1 LGHDT and CDR2 YNNKEL (reference sequence). Trimming took off 3 bases at V and 1 base at J, with 12 bases between the two ends. DNA for the CDR3: TGTGCCAGCAGCCAGTCGTCCGGGAAGAACACTGAAGCTTTCTTT. It translates to CASSQSSGKNTEAFF.

This clonotype was detected many times. The rearrangement links TRBV6-2 or TRBV6-3 to TRBJ2-7; 7 positions agree with TRBD2. This CDR3 region has 13 residues. Trimming removed 7 bases from V and 3 bases from J; junction bases left unmatched: 6. The germline V gene encodes CDR1 MNHEY and CDR2 SVGEGT. The CDR3 loop is CASNLSGNYEQYF. CDR3 in DNA: TGTGCCAGCAATCTAAGCGGGAACTACGAGCAGTACTTC.

This clonotype was counted many times. The chain recombines TRBV6-1 with TRBJ1-1; the match to TRBD1 covers 12 bases. Germline trimming cut 7 bases from V and 0 bases from J; bases unmatched to any gene: 6. The V gene's germline CDR1 is MNHNS and CDR2 SASEGT. This CDR3 is built from 16 residues. The CDR3: CASTTGQGALNTEAFF. The CDR3 region has the DNA TGTGCCAGCACAACGGGACAGGGGGCTTTGAACACTGAAGCTTTCTTT.

This clonotype was seen more than once but under ten times. V gene TRBV7-3 combines with J gene TRBJ2-2; no definite D call. Germline assignment: CDR1 SGHTA and CDR2 FQGTGA. The V gene lost 4 bases and the J gene lost 6 bases, with 12 bases spanning the gap. The CDR3 spans 14 residues. This chain's CDR3 is CASSSGSSAGELFF. DNA for the CDR3: TGTGCCAGCAGCTCAGGATCTAGTGCCGGGGAGCTGTTTTTT.

This clonotype was recorded at least ten times. This sequence joins TRBV3-1 and TRBJ2-7, with 12 bases matching TRBD2. Germline-derived CDR1 and CDR2 are LGHDT and YNNKEL (reference sequence). The CDR3 spans 15 residues. Trimming removed 5 bases from V and 3 bases from J; junction bases left unmatched: 5. In DNA, the CDR3 is TGTGCCAGCAGCTTAGGACTAGCGGGAATCTACGAGCAGTACTTC. Translating it yields CASSLGLAGIYEQYF.

The rearrangement links TRBV13 to TRBJ2-3; possibly TRBD2 for D (5 bases). This CDR3 has 14 residues. The V gene's germline CDR1 is PRHDT and CDR2 FYEKMQ (reference sequence). V shed 3 bases and J shed 4 bases, with 11 bases lying between them. Here the CDR3 DNA reads TGTGCCAGCAGCTTGGGAGTGGTACCAGATACGCAGTATTTT. Translating gives CASSLGVVPDTQYF.

This clonotype was counted between two and nine times. The chain uses TRBV20-1 and TRBJ2-7; TRBD2 matches 11 bases. Germline values: CDR1 DFQATT, CDR2 SNEGSKA (reference sequence). J lost 7 bases, V lost 5 bases, and 10 bases had no gene match. This CDR3 contains 14 residues. The CDR3 loop is CSAQLTSGRNEQYF. The CDR3 DNA reads TGCAGTGCTCAGTTAACTAGCGGGAGAAATGAGCAGTACTTC.

This clonotype was counted at least ten times. V is TRBV28 and J is TRBJ1-3, with 8 bases identical to TRBD1. CDR3 length equals 15 residues. The junction had 7 bases not matched to a gene; V was cut back by 5 bases and J by 4 bases. Germline V lookup: CDR1 MDHEN, CDR2 SYDVKM. CDR3 residues: CASSPQGASGNTIYF. The CDR3 DNA sequence: TGTGCCAGCAGTCCGCAGGGGGCAAGCGGAAACACCATATATTTT.

J is TRBJ1-2 and V is TRBV27; perhaps TRBD1 as D (5 bases). Between the trimmed V and J ends, which lost 5 bases and 0 bases, there was a span of 16 bases. Germline loops: CDR1 MNHEY, CDR2 SMNVEV (reference sequence). The CDR3 consists of 16 residues. In nucleotides, the CDR3 is TGTGCCAGCAGTGTCACTTCAGGGCCAACTAACTATGGCTACACCTTC. Translating gives CASSVTSGPTNYGYTF.